Shown below are 31 T cell receptor beta chains from a single sample sequenced in a study of beta chain features in type 1 diabetes. Expressed TCRB transcripts were sequenced because the isolated RNA had all been reverse transcribed beforehand. Measured with immunoSEQ multiplex PCR; TCRdb has only the in-frame clones, and not every one. The data show about 290,000 clones, 8% seen once. The specimen was central memory CD4+ T cells from blood. The receptors derive from a woman in her late teens or twenties in good health.

Many counts were recorded for this clone. The J gene is TRBJ2-5, the V gene TRBV7-3; D is possibly TRBD2 (6 bases). Trimming pared 5 bases from V and 4 bases from J, leaving 14 bases between. Germline CDR1 reads SGHTA; CDR2 reads FQGTGA. The CDR3 spans 14 residues. The CDR3 DNA is TGTGCCAGCAGCCTCACAGGCGGGATAGAGACCCAGTACTTC. Residues: CASSLTGGIETQYF.

This chain uses TRBV10-3 with TRBJ2-1, with 11 bases lining up with TRBD2. Germline values: CDR1 ENHRY, CDR2 SYGVKD. Trimming cost V 2 bases and J 10 bases; bases outside gene matches: 13. The CDR3 contains 17 residues. CDR3 region: CAISEQTLAGGAGEQFF. DNA of the CDR3: TGTGCCATCAGTGAGCAAACGCTAGCGGGGGGCGCCGGGGAGCAGTTCTTC.

The rearrangement links TRBV5-4 to TRBJ1-6; no clear D. Deletions cut 3 bases from V and 11 bases from J, with 12 bases between. The CDR3 extends over 13 amino acids. Per germline, CDR1 SGHNT and CDR2 YYREEE (reference sequence). Here the CDR3 DNA reads TGTGCCAGCAGCTCCGCTAATGGGGCACCCCTCCACTTT. This encodes CASSSANGAPLHF.

CDR3 residues: CASSSGIFNSPLHF. The CDR3 coding sequence is TGTGCCAGCAGTTCAGGAATCTTTAATTCACCCCTCCACTTT. The chain has TRBV6-5 and TRBJ1-6; D unresolved. V lost 4 bases and J lost 6, with 10 bases in between. Looked up from germline, CDR1 is MNHEY and CDR2 is SVGAGI. The CDR3 runs to 14 residues.

This clone was observed a few times. The chain has TRBV5-1 and TRBJ2-3; D gene uncertain. Germline lookup yields CDR1 SGHRS and CDR2 YFSETQ. This CDR3 region has 12 residues. Trimming removed 0 bases from V and 6 bases from J, with 5 bases in between. The CDR3 reads CASSLEWDTQYF. CDR3 bases: TGCGCCAGCAGCTTGGAGTGGGATACGCAGTATTTT.

This chain uses TRBV2 with TRBJ2-1; no definite D call. Trimming removed 6 bases at V and 9 bases at J, with 9 bases between. The CDR3 contains 11 residues. Germline CDR1 reads SNHLY; CDR2 reads FYNNEI. The DNA of the CDR3 is TGTGCCAGCAGCGTGGGTGGTGAGCAGTTCTTC. Protein: CASSVGGEQFF. Full variable domain (outside the CDR3, taken from reference TRBV2 and TRBJ2-1): EPEVTQTPSHQVTQMGQEVILRCVPISNHLYFYWYRQILGQKVEFLVSFYNNEISEKSEIFDDQFSVERPDGSNFTLKIRSTKLEDSAMYFCASSVGGEQFFGPGTRLTVL.

The J gene is TRBJ1-6, the V gene TRBV7-6; 7 bases are a match to TRBD1. V trimming: 4 bases; J trimming: 6 bases; junction bases outside the gene matches: 6. The CDR3 has 15 amino acids. From germline, CDR1 is SGHVS and CDR2 FNYEAQ. CDR3 nucleotide sequence: TGTGCCAGCAGCTCCAGGCAGGGGGTTAATTCACCCCTCCACTTT. This translates into CASSSRQGVNSPLHF.

Only a few counts were recorded for this clone. V is TRBV7-9 and J is TRBJ1-1, with 7 bases that match TRBD1. V dropped 5 bases and J dropped 11; count of bases not matched to a gene: 14. The V gene's germline CDR1 is SEHNR and CDR2 FQNEAQ (reference sequence). This CDR3 comprises 14 residues. The CDR3 protein is CASSPGGGARKAFF. The DNA of the CDR3 is TGTGCCAGCAGCCCGGGAGGGGGCGCGAGGAAGGCTTTCTTT.

A few counts support this clone. This chain links TRBV6-5 with TRBJ1-2; D not resolved. The CDR3 has 14 residues. V lost 0 bases and J 2 bases, leaving 7 bases between the germline ends. Germline values: CDR1 MNHEY, CDR2 SVGAGI. This chain's CDR3 is CASSYSPTNYGYTF. Written as DNA, the CDR3 is TGTGCCAGCAGTTACTCACCGACCAACTATGGCTACACCTTC.

V is TRBV7-9 and J is TRBJ2-3, with D uncertain. V shed 2 bases and J shed 0 bases, with 9 bases lying between them. This CDR3 spans 15 amino acids. Looked up from germline, CDR1 is SEHNR and CDR2 is FQNEAQ (reference sequence). In DNA, the CDR3 is TGTGCCAGCAGCTTAACGACGGTGAGCACAGATACGCAGTATTTT. This translates into CASSLTTVSTDTQYF.

This clone was observed a few times. The chain uses TRBV6-5 and TRBJ1-3; D is ambiguous. The V and J ends lost 7 bases and 4 bases respectively, with 11 bases between them. Germline-derived CDR1 and CDR2 are MNHEY and SVGAGI. The CDR3 totals 13 residues. The CDR3 loop is CASTTPGGNTIYF. The CDR3 nucleotides read TGTGCCAGCACGACCCCGGGGGGAAACACCATATATTTT.

This chain connects TRBV7-2 to TRBJ2-6; D perhaps matches TRBD1 (5 bases). Looked up from germline, CDR1 is SGHTA and CDR2 is FQGNSA. The CDR3 is 16 residues long. V was pared by 5 bases and J by 0 bases, with 11 bases between. CDR3 coding DNA: TGTGCCAGCAGCATACGACAGACCTCTGGGGCCAACGTCCTGACTTTC. Translating gives CASSIRQTSGANVLTF.

This clone was counted a few times. The germline gene is not matched at one end of the junction; a read error may be the cause. The chain joins TRBV5-4 to TRBJ2-2, with TRBD2 as a possible D gene (5 bases). Germline CDR1 SGHNT, CDR2 YYREEE (reference sequence). The CDR3 covers 17 residues. The CDR3 nucleotides read TGCGCCAGCAGCCAATCAGGACTCGACGGGGACACCGGGGAGCTGTTTTTT. It is translated as CASSQSGLDGDTGELFF.

This clone was counted only a few times. The chain is built from TRBV5-5 and TRBJ1-3; D possibly corresponds to TRBD1 (6 bases). Per germline, CDR1 SGHKS and CDR2 YYEKEE (reference sequence). The CDR3 runs to 17 residues. V lost 0 bases to trimming and J lost 2 bases, with 15 bases between them. The chain's CDR3 is CASSLALQGLPGNTIYF. Written as DNA, the CDR3 is TGTGCCAGCAGCTTGGCTTTACAGGGCCTGCCTGGAAACACCATATATTTT.

This clone has only a few counts. V is TRBV30 and J is TRBJ1-1; tentative D call: TRBD1 (5 bases). Germline V gene data show CDR1 as GTSNPN and CDR2 as SVGIG (reference sequence). This CDR3 has 15 residues. V was shortened by 5 bases and J by 1 base, with 17 bases between the two germline ends. CDR3 DNA sequence: TGTGCCTGGGATGGGGACTTAGGCCCGAACACTGAAGCTTTCTTT. Protein: CAWDGDLGPNTEAFF.

Here the CDR3 DNA reads TGTGCCAGCACTCGGACGGAGAATTCACCCCTCCACTTT. Its protein product is CASTRTENSPLHF. The rearrangement uses TRBV7-9 and TRBJ1-6; D gene uncertain. Germline loops: CDR1 SEHNR, CDR2 FQNEAQ (reference sequence). The CDR3 has 13 amino acids. V lost 7 bases and J 7 bases, leaving 11 bases between the germline ends.

This rearrangement joins TRBV5-8 to TRBJ1-6; 9 bases line up with TRBD1. This CDR3 is built from 16 residues. V lost 2 bases and J lost 8; bases outside the gene matches: 8. Germline CDR1 reads SGHTS; CDR2 reads YDEGEE. This CDR3 reads CASSLAQGAKDSPLHF. The CDR3 coding sequence is TGTGCCAGCAGCTTAGCACAGGGGGCTAAGGATTCACCCCTCCACTTT.

This chain joins TRBV16 and TRBJ2-3; D possibly corresponds to TRBD1 (6 bases). Germline V gives CDR1 KGHSY, CDR2 FQNENV. There are 13 residues in the CDR3. Deletions cut 4 bases from V and 3 bases from J, with 8 bases between. CDR3 loop: CASSPRGTDTQYF. The CDR3 nucleotides read TGTGCCAGCAGCCCCAGGGGAACAGATACGCAGTATTTT.

The V gene is TRBV7-9, the J gene TRBJ1-1; no firm D call. Trimming shortened V by 5 bases and J by 7 bases, and 14 bases separated the two germline ends. This CDR3 contains 13 residues. The V gene's germline CDR1 is SEHNR and CDR2 FQNEAQ (reference sequence). CDR3 sequence (DNA): TGTGCCAGCAGCCGATTGGACCGATATGAAGCTTTCTTT. Its translation: CASSRLDRYEAFF.

This clone was seen a handful of times. This sequence joins TRBV25-1 and TRBJ2-6; D is uncertain. Looked up from germline, CDR1 is MGHDK and CDR2 is SYGVNS. The CDR3 has 18 amino acids. V lost 5 bases and J 2 bases, leaving 19 bases between the germline ends. CDR3 loop: CASSSTLSTRAGANVLTF. The CDR3 nucleotides read TGTGCCAGCAGTTCGACGCTGAGTACAAGGGCTGGGGCCAACGTCCTGACTTTC.

This clone appeared many times. This chain connects TRBV4-2 to TRBJ2-1, with TRBD2 matching over 11 bases. The CDR3 is made up of 16 amino acids. V lost 2 bases to trimming and J lost 7 bases; unmatched junction nucleotides: 7. Germline assignment: CDR1 LGHNA and CDR2 YNFKEQ. Here the CDR3 DNA reads TGTGCCAGCAGCCAACCAACTAGCGGGAGTCCGAATGAGCAGTTCTTC. Translation: CASSQPTSGSPNEQFF.

This clone was picked up a small number of times. The V call is TRBV4-3, the J call TRBJ2-7, with TRBD2 matching over 9 bases. Germline V lookup: CDR1 LGHNA, CDR2 YSLEER. The CDR3 is 16 residues long. V trimming: 1 base; J trimming: 5 bases; junction bases outside the gene matches: 9. The CDR3 coding sequence is TGCGCCAGCAGCCAAGTGCTCAGCGGGAGGAGTCACGAGCAGTACTTC. Its translation is CASSQVLSGRSHEQYF.

The J gene is TRBJ2-1, the V gene TRBV15; TRBD2 matches at 10 bases. CDR1 and CDR2 from the germline V gene are LNHNV and YYDKDF (reference sequence). Losses at the gene ends were 1 base for V and 7 bases for J; bases not matched to a gene: 13. This CDR3 contains 18 residues. The CDR3 nucleotides are TGTGCCACCAGCAGAGCCCATACTAGCGGGATAACGAGGAATGAGCAGTTCTTC. It is translated as CATSRAHTSGITRNEQFF.

This clone was counted between two and nine times. The genes are TRBV25-1 and TRBJ2-5; a weak D match, TRBD1 (6 bases). The germline V gene has CDR1 MGHDK and CDR2 SYGVNS. This CDR3 region has 15 residues. Trimming took off 2 bases at V and 3 bases at J, with 13 bases between the two ends. CDR3 sequence reads: CASSEQGHREETQYF. CDR3 bases: TGTGCCAGCAGTGAACAGGGACACCGGGAAGAGACCCAGTACTTC. The full variable domain, rest sourced from reference TRBV25-1 and TRBJ2-5, is EADIYQTPRYLVIGTGKKITLECSQTMGHDKMYWYQQDPGMELHLIHYSYGVNSTEKGDLSSESTVSRIRTEHFPLTLESARPSHTSQYLCASSEQGHREETQYFGPGTRLLVL.

The rearrangement joins TRBV5-6 to TRBJ2-5; 9 bases align to TRBD1. J was trimmed by 1 base and V by 1 base; bases with no gene match: 2. The CDR3 consists of 15 residues. The germline V gene has CDR1 SGHDT and CDR2 YYEEEE. The CDR3 DNA follows: TGTGCCAGCAGCTTGACAGGGGGCGGCCAAGAGACCCAGTACTTC. Protein sequence: CASSLTGGGQETQYF.

V is TRBV15 and J is TRBJ1-5, with D uncertain. Trimming stripped 0 bases from V and 5 bases from J, with 11 bases between. The germline V gene encodes CDR1 LNHNV and CDR2 YYDKDF (reference sequence). CDR3 length equals 15 residues. The CDR3: CATSRDIARDQPQHF. As DNA, the CDR3 is TGTGCCACCAGCAGAGATATAGCGAGAGATCAGCCCCAGCATTTT. Full variable domain (missing parts from reference TRBV15 and TRBJ1-5): DAMVIQNPRYQVTQFGKPVTLSCSQTLNHNVMYWYQQKSSQAPKLLFHYYDKDFNNEADTPDNFQSRRPNTSFCFLDIRSPGLGDTAMYLCATSRDIARDQPQHFGDGTRLSIL.

This chain links TRBV5-1 with TRBJ1-1; 8 bases align to TRBD1. Unmatched junction bases numbered 9, after V lost 2 bases and J lost 3 bases. This CDR3 comprises 16 residues. Germline V lookup: CDR1 SGHRS, CDR2 YFSETQ. CDR3 region: CASSLNPGQGDTEAFF. In DNA, the CDR3 is TGCGCCAGCAGCTTAAACCCCGGACAGGGCGACACTGAAGCTTTCTTT.

This clone occurred a few times. This chain connects TRBV6-5 to TRBJ2-5; D gene unclear. This CDR3 spans 15 amino acids. V lost 2 bases and J 5 bases, leaving 15 bases between the germline ends. Looked up from germline, CDR1 is MNHEY and CDR2 is SVGAGI. CDR3: CASSYGPAHGETQYF. The CDR3 DNA sequence: TGTGCCAGCAGTTACGGGCCAGCCCATGGGGAGACCCAGTACTTC.

In this sample, this clone turned up a few times. V gene TRBV6-1 combines with J gene TRBJ1-2; TRBD1 agrees at 10 bases. In germline, CDR1 is MNHNS, CDR2 SASEGT. V dropped 6 bases and J dropped 4; count of bases not matched to a gene: 5. The CDR3 has 14 residues. The DNA for the CDR3 is TGTGCCAGCAGGCTCCGGGACAGGGGCTATGGCTACACCTTC. Encoded protein: CASRLRDRGYGYTF.

The CDR3: CASSQEASGGHTGELFF. CDR3 DNA: TGTGCCAGCAGCCAAGAGGCTAGCGGGGGGCACACCGGGGAGCTGTTTTTT. V usage is TRBV4-2 and J usage is TRBJ2-2; TRBD2 matches 11 bases. After removal of 0 bases from V and 3 bases from J, the junction contained 3 bases not matched to a gene. The length of the CDR3 is 17 residues. Per the germline V gene, CDR1 is LGHNA and CDR2 is YNFKEQ.

This clone was counted between two and nine times. The genes are TRBV19 and TRBJ1-4; tentative D call: TRBD1 (5 bases). Germline V gene sequence: CDR1 LNHDA, CDR2 SQIVND (reference sequence). Trimming pared 8 bases from V and 5 bases from J, leaving 12 bases between. The CDR3 loop spans 13 amino acids. DNA of the CDR3: TGTGCCAGTGGAACAGGTGGGAATGAAAAACTGTTTTTT. Its protein is CASGTGGNEKLFF.